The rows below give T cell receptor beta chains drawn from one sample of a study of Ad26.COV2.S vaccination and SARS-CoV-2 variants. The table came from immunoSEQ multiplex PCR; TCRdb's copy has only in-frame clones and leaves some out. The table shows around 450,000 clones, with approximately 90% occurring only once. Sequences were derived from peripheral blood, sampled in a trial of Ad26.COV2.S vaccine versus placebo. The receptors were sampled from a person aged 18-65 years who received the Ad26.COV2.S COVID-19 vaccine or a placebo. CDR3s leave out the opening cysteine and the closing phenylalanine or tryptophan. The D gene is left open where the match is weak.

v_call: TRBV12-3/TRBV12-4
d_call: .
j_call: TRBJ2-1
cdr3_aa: ASSPGHEQF

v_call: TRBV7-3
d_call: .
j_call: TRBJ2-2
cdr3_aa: ASSSQVGELF

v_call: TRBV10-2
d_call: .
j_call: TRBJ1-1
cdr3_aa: ASRQLWTDTEAF

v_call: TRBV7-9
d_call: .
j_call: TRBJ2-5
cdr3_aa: ASSLGLWGEETQY

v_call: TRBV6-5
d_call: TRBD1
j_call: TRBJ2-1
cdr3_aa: ASSLGLTGGRF

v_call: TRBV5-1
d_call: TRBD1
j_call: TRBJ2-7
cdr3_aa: ASSPGDSNYEQY

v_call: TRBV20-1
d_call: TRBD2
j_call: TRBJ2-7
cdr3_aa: SASSASGGQGSYEQY

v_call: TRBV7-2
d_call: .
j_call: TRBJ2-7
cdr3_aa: ASSFLRAAPYEQY

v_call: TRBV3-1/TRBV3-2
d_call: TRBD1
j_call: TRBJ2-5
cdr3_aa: ASSQEPISGQGVGETQY

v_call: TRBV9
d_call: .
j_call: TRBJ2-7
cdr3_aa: ASSRETLGFYEQY

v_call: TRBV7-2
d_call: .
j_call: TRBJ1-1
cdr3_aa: ASRYGPAPGAEAF

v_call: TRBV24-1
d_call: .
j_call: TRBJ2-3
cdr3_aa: ATSDLKGSASTDTQY

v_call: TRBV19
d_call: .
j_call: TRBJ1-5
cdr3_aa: ASRLEGSKPQH

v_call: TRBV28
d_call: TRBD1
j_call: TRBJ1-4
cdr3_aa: ASSLGQGRRKLF

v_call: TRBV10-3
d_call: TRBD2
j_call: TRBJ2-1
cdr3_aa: AISETSGLPEQF

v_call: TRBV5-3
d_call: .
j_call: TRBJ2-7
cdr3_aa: ARSLGPYEQY

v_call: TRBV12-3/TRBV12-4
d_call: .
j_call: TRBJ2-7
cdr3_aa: ASSLHSYEQY

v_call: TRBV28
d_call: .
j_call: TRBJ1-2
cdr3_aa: ASSSGDYGYT

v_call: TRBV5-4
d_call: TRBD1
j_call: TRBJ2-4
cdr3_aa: ASSLTGVSLNIQY

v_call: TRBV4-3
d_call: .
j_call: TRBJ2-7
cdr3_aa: ASSQFEVGVISYEQY

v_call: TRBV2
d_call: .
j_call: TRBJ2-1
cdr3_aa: ASGREQF

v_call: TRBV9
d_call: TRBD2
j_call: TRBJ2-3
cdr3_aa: ASSPGAGAGADTQY

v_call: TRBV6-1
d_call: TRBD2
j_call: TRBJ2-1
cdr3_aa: ASSDRLAGGIEQF

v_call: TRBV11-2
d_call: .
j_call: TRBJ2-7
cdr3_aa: ASSSGPLYEQY

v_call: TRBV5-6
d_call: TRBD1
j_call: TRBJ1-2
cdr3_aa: ASSPDRGHGYT

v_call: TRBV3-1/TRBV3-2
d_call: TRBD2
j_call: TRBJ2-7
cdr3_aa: ASSQGASGRKYEQY

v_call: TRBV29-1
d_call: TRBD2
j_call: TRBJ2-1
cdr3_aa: SVAQPFEGLAGNDEQF

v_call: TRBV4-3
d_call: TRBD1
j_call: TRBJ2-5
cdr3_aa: ASSQDRGQGTFRETQY

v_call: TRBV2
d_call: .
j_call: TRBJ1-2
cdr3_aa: ASKLQGRNNYGYT

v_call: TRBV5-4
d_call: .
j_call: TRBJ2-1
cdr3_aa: ASSLAGNLYNEQF

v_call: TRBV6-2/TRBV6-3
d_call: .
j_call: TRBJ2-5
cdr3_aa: ASSYWTESTQETQY

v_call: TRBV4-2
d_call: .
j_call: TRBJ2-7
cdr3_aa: ASSQEGGDFREQY

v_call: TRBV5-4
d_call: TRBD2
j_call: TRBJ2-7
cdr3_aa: ASSYTNGPGLAYHEQY

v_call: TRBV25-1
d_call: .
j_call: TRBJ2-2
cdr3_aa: ASSESNGRYFGELF

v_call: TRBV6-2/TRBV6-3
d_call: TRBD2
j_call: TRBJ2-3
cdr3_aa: ASSYGLADTDTQY

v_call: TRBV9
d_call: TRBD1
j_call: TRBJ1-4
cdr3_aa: ASSPSGQGLKKLF

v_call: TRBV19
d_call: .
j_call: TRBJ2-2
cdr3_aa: ASSIGYAGTGELF

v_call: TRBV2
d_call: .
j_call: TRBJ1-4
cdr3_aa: ASRREIRNEKLF

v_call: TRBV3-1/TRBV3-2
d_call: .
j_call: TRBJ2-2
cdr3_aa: ASSRDSSSDTGELF

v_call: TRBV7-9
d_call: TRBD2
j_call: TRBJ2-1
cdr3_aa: ASSFWGLAGVEQF

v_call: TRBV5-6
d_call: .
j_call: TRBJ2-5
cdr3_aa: ASSLKTGLETQY

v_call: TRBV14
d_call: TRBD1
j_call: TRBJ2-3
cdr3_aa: ASSQDPPGGLIDTQY

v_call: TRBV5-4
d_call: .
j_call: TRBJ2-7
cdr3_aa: ASSLGRSYEQY

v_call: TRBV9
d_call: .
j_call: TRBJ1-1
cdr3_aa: ASSVGGFTDTEAF

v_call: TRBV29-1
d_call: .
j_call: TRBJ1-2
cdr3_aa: SVESDSSLYGYT

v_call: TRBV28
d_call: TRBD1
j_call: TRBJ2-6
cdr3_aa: VVGGGANVLT

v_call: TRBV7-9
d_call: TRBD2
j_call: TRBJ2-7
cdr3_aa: ASSVIAGGPSYEQY

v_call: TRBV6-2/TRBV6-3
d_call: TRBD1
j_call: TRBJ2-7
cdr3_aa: ASSPGTDPYEQY

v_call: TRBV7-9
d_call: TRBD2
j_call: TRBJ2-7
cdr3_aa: ASSFGGGLYEQY

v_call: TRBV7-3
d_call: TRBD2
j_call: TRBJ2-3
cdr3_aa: ASSFLAGGLDTQY